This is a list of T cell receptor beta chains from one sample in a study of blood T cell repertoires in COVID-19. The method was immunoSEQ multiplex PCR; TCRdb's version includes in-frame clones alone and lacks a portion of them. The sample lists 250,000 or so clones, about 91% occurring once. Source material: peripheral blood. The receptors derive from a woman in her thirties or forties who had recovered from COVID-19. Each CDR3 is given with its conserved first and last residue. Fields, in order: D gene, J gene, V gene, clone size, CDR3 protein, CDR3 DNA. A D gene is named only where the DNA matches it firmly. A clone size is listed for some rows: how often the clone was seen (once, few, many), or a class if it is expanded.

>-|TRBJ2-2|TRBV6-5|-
CASSHDSVNTGELFF
TGTGCCAGCAGCCATGACAGCGTGAACACCGGGGAGCTGTTTTTT
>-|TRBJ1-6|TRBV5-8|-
CASSLSPESSYNSPLHF
TGTGCCAGCAGTCTTTCTCCGGAGAGCTCCTATAATTCACCCCTCCACTTT
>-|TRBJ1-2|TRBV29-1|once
CSVEDLGGYGYTF
TGCAGCGTTGAAGACCTGGGGGGCTATGGCTACACCTTC
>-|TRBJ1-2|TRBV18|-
CASSPNREDYGYTF
TGTGCCAGCTCACCAAATCGGGAAGACTATGGCTACACCTTC
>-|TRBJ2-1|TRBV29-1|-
CSVVEYNEQFF
TGCAGCGTTGTTGAGTACAATGAGCAGTTCTTC
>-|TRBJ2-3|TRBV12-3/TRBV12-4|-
CASVSSSTDTQYF
TGTGCCAGCGTTAGCTCTAGCACAGATACGCAGTATTTT
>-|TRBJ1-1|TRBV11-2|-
CASSFGTVNTEAFF
TGTGCCAGCAGCTTCGGGACTGTGAACACTGAAGCTTTCTTT
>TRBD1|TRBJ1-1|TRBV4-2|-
CASSHQRTGVTEAFF
TGTGCCAGCAGCCATCAGCGGACAGGGGTCACTGAAGCTTTCTTT
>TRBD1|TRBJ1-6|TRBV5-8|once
CASRDRSSYNSPLHF
TGTGCCAGCAGGGACAGGAGCTCCTATAATTCACCCCTCCACTTT
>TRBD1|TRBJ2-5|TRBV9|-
CASSVWTGYQETQYF
TGTGCCAGCAGCGTGTGGACAGGGTACCAAGAGACCCAGTACTTC